This T cell receptor beta chain was identified in a study of naive and memory T cell subsets. The SP2 primer and nested alpha and beta constant region primers amplified ligated cDNA in four rounds. Alpha and beta constant region primers primed reverse transcription for blood and skin samples. TCRdb reanalysed the 5' RACE reads using MiXCR and keeps one entry per CDR3 protein. The data show 55,000 to 65,000 distinct CDR3 sequences, under 10% seen once. Study-level results: This RNA-based method may be sensitive to activation-related transcript changes.

In this sample, this clonotype turned up a few times. What it binds is not known. The library had UMIs added by 3' ligation of an oligonucleotide to TCR cDNA. Adult healthy volunteers gave 2.5 ml peripheral blood for whole-blood RNA. Reverse transcription used DNase-treated unsorted total RNA, aiming for about 1 to 1000 ng. The source of this sequence is a female donor in good health.

The CDR3 nucleotides read TGTGCCAGCAGTCTCGGACAGGGAGAAACCTATAATTCACCCCTCCACTTT. It codes for CASSLGQGETYNSPLHF. The rearrangement joins TRBV6-5 to TRBJ1-6, with 8 bases aligning to TRBD1. The germline CDR1 and CDR2 sequences are MNHEY and SVGAGI. The CDR3 is 17 residues long. Trimming cost V 5 bases and J 2 bases; bases outside gene matches: 8.